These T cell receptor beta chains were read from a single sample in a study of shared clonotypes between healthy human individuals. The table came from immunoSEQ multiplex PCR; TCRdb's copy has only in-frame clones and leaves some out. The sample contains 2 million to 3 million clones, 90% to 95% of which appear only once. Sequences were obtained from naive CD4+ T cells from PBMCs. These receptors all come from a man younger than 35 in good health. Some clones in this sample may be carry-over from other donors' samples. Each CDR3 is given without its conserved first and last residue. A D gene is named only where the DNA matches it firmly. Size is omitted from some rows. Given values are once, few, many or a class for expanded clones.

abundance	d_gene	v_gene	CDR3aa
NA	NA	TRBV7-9	ASSQPSLTGQETQY
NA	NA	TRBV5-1	ASSGAGVNTEAF
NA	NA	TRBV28	ASSLVAAEKLF
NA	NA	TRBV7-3	ASSLGYSTDTQY
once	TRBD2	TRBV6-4	ASSGLGTSGSYEQY
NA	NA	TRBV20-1	SASLRETQY
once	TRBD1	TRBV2	ASSRQGRSEQY
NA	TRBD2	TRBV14	ASSQFLTSGTYNEQF
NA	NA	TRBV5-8	AYRRWGGANVLT
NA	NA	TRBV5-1	ASSLEAVANYGYT
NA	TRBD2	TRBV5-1	ASSLAVASGSWSYNEQF
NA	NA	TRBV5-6	ASSSLTGGNNEQF
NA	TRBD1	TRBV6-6	ASSQMGQGSTGELF
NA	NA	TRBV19	ASTGRGLSRDTQY
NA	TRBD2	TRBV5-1	ASSRTSGSGDEQF
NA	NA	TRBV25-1	ASAGQPLYEQY
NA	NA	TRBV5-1	ASSFGSKGEQY
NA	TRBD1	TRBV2	ASSRDREGEQY
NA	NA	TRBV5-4	ASSFPSTDTQY
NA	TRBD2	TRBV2	ASRATSGRITNYEQY
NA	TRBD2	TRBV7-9	ASSSLQTSHEQY
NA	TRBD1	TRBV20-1	SARTGYEQY
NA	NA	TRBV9	ASSVYATNEKLF
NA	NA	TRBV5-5	ASSFLGDTEAF
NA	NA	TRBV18	ASSPPVEETQY
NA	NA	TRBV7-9	ASSLGVTKNIQY
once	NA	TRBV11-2	ASSSIGRAYGYT
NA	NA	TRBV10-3	AISESNVGNTEAF
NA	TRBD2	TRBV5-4	ASRPTSGRAPDTQY
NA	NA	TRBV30	AWSVISSNQPQH
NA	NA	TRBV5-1	ASSLEGGSNQPQH
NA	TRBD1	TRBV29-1	SALGQTNYGYT
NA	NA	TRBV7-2	ASSLAYGETQY
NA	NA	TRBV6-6	ASTGEKLF
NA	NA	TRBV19	ASSPRGDGNTIY
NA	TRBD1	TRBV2	ASGTGFGTEQF
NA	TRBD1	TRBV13	ASSFRQGRGYT
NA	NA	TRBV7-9	ASSLQGTSDTQY
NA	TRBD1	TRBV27	ASLPRGLGIDEQF
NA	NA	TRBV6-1	ASRTGTGSNQPQH
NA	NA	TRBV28	ASSATHGADTQY
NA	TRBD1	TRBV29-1	SADDRANTGELF
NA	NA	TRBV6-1	ASKRQEQY
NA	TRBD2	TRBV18	ASSPTSLAGYNEQF
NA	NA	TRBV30	AWSGMNTEAF
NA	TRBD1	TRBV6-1	ASRPGGQGGYEQY
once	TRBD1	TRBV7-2	ASSLISTGHTEAF
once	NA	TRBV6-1	ASSERGTVNQPQH